The T cell receptor (beta chain) described here comes from a study of blood T cell repertoires in COVID-19. Study in general: Some COVID-19 samples were acute and others convalescent; all came from the United States, Italy and Spain. Nucleic acid was either cDNA or gDNA, and it came from T cells, B-cell-depleted T cells, or PBMCs.

TCRdb's table, derived via immunoSEQ multiplex PCR, lists solely in-frame clones and lacks some. The repertoire consists of fewer than 200,000 clones, with 74% occurring once and the leading ten covering around 3%. Germline V gene sequence: CDR1 MDHEN, CDR2 SYDVKM. With 3 bases removed from V and 8 bases from J, the gap between germline ends came to 11 bases. The CDR3 covers 13 residues. The material sequenced was peripheral blood. The source of this sequence is a woman aged 80 or over with acute or convalescent COVID-19. The chain recombines TRBV28 with TRBJ2-1; D may be TRBD2 (6 bases). The CDR3 region has the DNA TGTGCCAGCAGTTTGCCCCCTAGCGATGAGCAGTTCTTC. Residues: CASSLPPSDEQFF.